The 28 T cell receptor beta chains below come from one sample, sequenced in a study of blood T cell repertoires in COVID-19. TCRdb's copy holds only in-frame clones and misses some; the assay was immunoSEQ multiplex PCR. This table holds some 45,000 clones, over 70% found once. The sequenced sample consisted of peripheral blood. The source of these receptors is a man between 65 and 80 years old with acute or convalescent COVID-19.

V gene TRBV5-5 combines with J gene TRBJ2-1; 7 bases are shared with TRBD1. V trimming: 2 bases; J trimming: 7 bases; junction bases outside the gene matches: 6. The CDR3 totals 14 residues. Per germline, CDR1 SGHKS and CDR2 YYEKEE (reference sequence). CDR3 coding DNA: TGTGCCAGCAGCTTTTCGACAGGGATAAATGAGCAGTTCTTC. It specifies CASSFSTGINEQFF.

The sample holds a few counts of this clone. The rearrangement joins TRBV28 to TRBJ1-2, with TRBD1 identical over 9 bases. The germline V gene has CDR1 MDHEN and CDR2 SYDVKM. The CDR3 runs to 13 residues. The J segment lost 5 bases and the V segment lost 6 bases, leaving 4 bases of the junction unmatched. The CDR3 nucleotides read TGTGCCAGCAGCTCTGACAGGGGGTATGGCTACACCTTC. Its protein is CASSSDRGYGYTF.

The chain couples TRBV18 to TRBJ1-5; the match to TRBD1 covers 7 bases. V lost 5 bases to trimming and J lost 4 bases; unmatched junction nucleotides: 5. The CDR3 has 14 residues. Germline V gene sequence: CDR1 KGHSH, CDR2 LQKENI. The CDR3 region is CASSGTAGNQPQHF. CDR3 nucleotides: TGTGCCAGCTCAGGGACAGCTGGGAATCAGCCCCAGCATTTT.

The CDR3 DNA reads as TGTGCCAGCAGCTTGCGGGAGATAAGCACAGATACGCAGTATTTT. Its translation is CASSLREISTDTQYF. The chain combines TRBV7-8 with TRBJ2-3, with TRBD2 matching 7 bases. There are 15 residues in the CDR3. V shed 3 bases, J shed 0 bases, and the junction held 3 bases outside the gene matches. The V gene's germline CDR1 is SGHVS and CDR2 FQNEAQ.

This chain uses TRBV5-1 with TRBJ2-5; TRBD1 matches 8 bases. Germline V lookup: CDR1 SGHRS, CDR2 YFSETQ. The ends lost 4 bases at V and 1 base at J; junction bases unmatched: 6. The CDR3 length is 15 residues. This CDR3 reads CASSPRTGPQETQYF. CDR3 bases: TGCGCCAGCAGCCCGAGGACAGGGCCCCAAGAGACCCAGTACTTC.

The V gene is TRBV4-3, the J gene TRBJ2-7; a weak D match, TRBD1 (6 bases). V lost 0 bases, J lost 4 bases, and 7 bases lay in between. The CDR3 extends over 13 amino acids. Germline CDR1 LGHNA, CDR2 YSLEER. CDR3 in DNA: TGCGCCAGCAGCCAAGAGACAGGTTACGAGCAGTACTTC. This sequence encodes CASSQETGYEQYF.

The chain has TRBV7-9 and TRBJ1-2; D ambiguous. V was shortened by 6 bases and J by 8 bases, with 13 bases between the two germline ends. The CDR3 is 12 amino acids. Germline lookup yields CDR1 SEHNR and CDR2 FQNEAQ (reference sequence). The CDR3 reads CASRPEPRGYTF. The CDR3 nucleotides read TGTGCCAGCAGACCGGAGCCTAGAGGCTACACCTTC.

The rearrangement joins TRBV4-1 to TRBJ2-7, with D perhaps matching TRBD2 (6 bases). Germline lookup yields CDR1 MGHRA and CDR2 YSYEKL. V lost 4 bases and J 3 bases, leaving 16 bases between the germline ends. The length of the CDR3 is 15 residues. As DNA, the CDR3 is TGCGCCAGCAGCCCCTCGGCGGGGATGAGCTACGAGCAGTACTTC. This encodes CASSPSAGMSYEQYF.

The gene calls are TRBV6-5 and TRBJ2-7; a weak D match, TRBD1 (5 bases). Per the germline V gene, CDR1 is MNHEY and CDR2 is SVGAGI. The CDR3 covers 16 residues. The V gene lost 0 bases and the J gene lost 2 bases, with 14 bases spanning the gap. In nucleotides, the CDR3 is TGTGCCAGCAGTTACTCGGTTCAGACAGCGACCTACGAGCAGTACTTC. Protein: CASSYSVQTATYEQYF.

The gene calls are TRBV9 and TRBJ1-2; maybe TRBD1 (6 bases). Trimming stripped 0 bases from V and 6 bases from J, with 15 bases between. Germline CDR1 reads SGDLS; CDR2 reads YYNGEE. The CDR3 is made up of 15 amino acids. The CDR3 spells CASSVDGSAGDGYTF. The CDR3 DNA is TGTGCCAGCAGCGTAGACGGGTCGGCAGGGGATGGCTACACCTTC.

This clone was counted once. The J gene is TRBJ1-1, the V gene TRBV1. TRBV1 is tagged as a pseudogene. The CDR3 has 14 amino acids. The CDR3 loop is CTSSQDHEGTEAFF. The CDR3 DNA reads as TGCACCAGCAGCCAAGATCATGAGGGAACTGAAGCTTTCTTT.

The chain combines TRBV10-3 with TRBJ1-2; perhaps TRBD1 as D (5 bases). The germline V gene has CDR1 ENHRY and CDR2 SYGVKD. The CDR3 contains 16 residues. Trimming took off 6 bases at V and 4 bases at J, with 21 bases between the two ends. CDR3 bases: TGTGCCATCAGGAACCTTGGGGAAGGGGAGGGCTATGGCTACACCTTC. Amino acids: CAIRNLGEGEGYGYTF.

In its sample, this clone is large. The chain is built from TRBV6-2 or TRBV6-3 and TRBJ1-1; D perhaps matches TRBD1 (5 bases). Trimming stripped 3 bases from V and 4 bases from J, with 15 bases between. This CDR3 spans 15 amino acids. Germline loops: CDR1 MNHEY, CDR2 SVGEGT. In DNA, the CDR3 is TGTGCCAGCAGTTATCTTGAGGACATCGGCACTGAAGCTTTCTTT. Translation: CASSYLEDIGTEAFF.

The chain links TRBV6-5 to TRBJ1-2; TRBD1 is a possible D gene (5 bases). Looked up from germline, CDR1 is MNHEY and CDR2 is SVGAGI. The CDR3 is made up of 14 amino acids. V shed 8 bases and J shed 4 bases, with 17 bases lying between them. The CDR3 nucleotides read TGTGCCAGCCTGCGGGACTTCGCGGTCTATGGCTACACCTTC. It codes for CASLRDFAVYGYTF.

The CDR3 DNA reads as TGTGCCAGCAGCTTAGACAAGCAGACCTCCCAGGGTGGCTACACCTTC. Protein: CASSLDKQTSQGGYTF. The V call is TRBV7-2, the J call TRBJ1-2; D perhaps matches TRBD1 (5 bases). Germline V gives CDR1 SGHTA, CDR2 FQGNSA. V was trimmed by 1 base and J by 7 bases, leaving 19 bases between them. CDR3 length equals 16 residues.

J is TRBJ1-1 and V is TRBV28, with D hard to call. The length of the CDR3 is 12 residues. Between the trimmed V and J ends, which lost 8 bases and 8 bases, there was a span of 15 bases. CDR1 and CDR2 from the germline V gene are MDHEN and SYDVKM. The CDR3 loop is CASRGLNKEAFF. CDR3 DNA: TGTGCCAGCCGGGGTTTAAATAAAGAAGCTTTCTTT.

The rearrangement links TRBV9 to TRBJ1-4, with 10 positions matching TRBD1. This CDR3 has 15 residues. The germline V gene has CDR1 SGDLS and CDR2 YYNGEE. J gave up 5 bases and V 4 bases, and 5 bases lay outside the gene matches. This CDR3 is CASSSRDRGNEKLFF. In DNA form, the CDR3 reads TGTGCCAGCAGCTCCCGGGACAGGGGAAATGAAAAACTGTTTTTT.

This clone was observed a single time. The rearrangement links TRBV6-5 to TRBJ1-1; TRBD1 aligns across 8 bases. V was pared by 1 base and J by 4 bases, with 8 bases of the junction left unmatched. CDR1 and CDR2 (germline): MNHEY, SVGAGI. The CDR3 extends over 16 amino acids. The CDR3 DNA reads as TGTGCCAGCAGTTACTTTCAGGGGGCAGGGGCCACTGAAGCTTTCTTT. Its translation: CASSYFQGAGATEAFF.

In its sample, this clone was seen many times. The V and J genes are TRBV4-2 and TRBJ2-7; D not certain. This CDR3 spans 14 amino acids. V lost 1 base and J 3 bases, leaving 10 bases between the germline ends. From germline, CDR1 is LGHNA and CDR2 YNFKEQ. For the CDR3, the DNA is TGTGCCAGCAGCCAAGCCCCGAGTAACTACGAGCAGTACTTC. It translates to CASSQAPSNYEQYF.

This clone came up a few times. In nucleotides, the CDR3 is TGTGCCAGCAGCCCATCATCGGGTCAGCCCCAGCATTTT. This encodes CASSPSSGQPQHF. The J gene is TRBJ1-5, the V gene TRBV5-6, with D hard to call. Trimming took 4 bases from V and 6 from J, leaving 11 bases between them. CDR3 length: 13 amino acids. Germline values: CDR1 SGHDT, CDR2 YYEEEE.

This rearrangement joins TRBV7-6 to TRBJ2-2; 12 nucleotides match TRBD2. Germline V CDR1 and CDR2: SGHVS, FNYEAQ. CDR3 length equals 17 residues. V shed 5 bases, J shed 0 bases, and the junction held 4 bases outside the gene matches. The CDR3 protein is CASSPTSGGPNTGELFF. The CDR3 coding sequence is TGTGCCAGCAGCCCCACTAGCGGGGGGCCGAACACCGGGGAGCTGTTTTTT.

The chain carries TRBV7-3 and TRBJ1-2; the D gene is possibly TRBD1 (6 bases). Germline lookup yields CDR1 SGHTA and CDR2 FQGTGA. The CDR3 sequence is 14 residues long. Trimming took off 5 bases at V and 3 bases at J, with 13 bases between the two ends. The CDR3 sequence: CASSSTGGDYGYTF. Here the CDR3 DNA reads TGTGCCAGCAGCAGTACGGGGGGCGACTATGGCTACACCTTC.

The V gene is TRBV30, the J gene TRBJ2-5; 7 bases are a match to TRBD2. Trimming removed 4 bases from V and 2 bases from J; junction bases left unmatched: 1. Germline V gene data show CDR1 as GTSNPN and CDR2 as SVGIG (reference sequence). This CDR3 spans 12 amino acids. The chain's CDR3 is CAWKAGQETQYF. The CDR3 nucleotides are TGTGCCTGGAAAGCGGGGCAAGAGACCCAGTACTTC. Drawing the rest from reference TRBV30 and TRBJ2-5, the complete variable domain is SQTIHQWPATLVQPVGSPLSLECTVEGTSNPNLYWYRQAAGRGLQLLFYSVGIGQISSEVPQNLSASRPQDRQFILSSKKLLLSDSGFYLCAWKAGQETQYFGPGTRLLVL.

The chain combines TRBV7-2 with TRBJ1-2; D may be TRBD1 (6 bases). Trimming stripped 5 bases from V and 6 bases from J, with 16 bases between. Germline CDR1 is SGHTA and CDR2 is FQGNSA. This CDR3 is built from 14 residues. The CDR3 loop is CASSPDWTAHGYTF. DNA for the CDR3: TGTGCCAGCAGCCCCGATTGGACAGCGCATGGCTACACCTTC.

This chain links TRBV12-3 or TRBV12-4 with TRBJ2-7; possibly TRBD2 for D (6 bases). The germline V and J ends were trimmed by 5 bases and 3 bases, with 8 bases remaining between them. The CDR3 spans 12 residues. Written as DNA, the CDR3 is TGTGCCAGCAGTACGGGACTCTACGAGCAGTACTTC. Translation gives CASSTGLYEQYF.

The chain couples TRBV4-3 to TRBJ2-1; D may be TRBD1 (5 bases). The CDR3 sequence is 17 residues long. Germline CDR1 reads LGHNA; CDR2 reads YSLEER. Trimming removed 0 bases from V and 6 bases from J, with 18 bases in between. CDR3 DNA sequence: TGCGCCAGCAGCCAAGATCAAGGGATCTTCCAGGGCAATGAGCAGTTCTTC. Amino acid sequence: CASSQDQGIFQGNEQFF.

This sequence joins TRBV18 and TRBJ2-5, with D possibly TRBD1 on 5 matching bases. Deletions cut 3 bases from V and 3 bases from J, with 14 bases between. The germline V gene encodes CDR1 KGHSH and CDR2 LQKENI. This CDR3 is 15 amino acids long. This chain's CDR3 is CASSPTNSGKETQYF. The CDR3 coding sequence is TGTGCCAGCTCACCCACCAATTCAGGGAAAGAGACCCAGTACTTC.

CDR3 coding DNA: TGTGCCAGCAGTTACGGGGGACAGGGGAATGATGGCTACACCTTC. Amino acids: CASSYGGQGNDGYTF. The gene calls are TRBV6-5 and TRBJ1-2; 10 bases line up with TRBD1. Trimming cost V 2 bases and J 6 bases; bases outside gene matches: 6. The CDR3 runs to 15 residues. In germline, CDR1 is MNHEY, CDR2 SVGAGI.